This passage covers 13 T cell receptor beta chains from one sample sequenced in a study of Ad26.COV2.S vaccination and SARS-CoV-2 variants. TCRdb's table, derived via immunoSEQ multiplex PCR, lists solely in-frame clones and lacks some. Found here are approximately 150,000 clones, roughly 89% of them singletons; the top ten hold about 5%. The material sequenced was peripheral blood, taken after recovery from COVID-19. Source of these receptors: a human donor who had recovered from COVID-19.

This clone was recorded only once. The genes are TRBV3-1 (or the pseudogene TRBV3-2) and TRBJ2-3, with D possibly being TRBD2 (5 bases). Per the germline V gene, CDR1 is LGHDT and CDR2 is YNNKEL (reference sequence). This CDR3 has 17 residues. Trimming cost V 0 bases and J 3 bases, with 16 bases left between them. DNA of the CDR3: TGTGCCAGCAGCCAAGACAGACTTGCCCGGGAAACAGATACGCAGTATTTT. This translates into CASSQDRLARETDTQYF.

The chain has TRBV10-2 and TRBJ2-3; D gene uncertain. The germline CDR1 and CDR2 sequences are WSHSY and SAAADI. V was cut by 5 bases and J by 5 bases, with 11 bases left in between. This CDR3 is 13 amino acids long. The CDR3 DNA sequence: TGCGCCAGCAGTTACAAGGGTGGAGATACGCAGTATTTT. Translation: CASSYKGGDTQYF.

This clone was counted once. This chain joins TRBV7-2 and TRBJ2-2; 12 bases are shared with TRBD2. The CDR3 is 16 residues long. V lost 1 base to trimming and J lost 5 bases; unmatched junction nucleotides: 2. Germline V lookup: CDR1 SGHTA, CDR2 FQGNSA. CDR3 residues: CASSLGLAGVTGELFF. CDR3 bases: TGTGCCAGCAGCTTAGGACTAGCGGGGGTAACCGGGGAGCTGTTTTTT.

This CDR3 is CASSDRGLGRQPQHF. The CDR3 coding sequence is TGTGCCAGTAGTGACAGGGGGCTGGGAAGGCAGCCCCAGCATTTT. The rearrangement joins TRBV19 to TRBJ1-5; 10 bases are a match to TRBD1. The ends lost 5 bases at V and 7 bases at J; junction bases unmatched: 8. The CDR3 loop spans 15 amino acids. Germline V gene sequence: CDR1 LNHDA, CDR2 SQIVND (reference sequence).

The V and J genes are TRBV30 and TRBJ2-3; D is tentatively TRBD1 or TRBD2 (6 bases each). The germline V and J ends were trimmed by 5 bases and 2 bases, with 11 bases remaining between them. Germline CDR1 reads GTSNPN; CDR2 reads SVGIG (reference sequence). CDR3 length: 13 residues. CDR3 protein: CAWATGATDTQYF. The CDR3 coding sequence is TGTGCCTGGGCGACGGGGGCCACAGATACGCAGTATTTT.

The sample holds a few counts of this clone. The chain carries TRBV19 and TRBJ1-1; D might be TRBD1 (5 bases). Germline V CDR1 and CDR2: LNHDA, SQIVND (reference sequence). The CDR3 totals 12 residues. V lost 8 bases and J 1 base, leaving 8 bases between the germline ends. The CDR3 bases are TGTGCCAGTGGAACAGGGAACACTGAAGCTTTCTTT. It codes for CASGTGNTEAFF. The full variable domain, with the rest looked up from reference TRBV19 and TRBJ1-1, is DGGITQSPKYLFRKEGQNVTLSCEQNLNHDAMYWYRQDPGQGLRLIYYSQIVNDFQKGDIAEGYSVSREKKESFPLTVTSAQKNPTAFYLCASGTGNTEAFFGQGTRLTVV.

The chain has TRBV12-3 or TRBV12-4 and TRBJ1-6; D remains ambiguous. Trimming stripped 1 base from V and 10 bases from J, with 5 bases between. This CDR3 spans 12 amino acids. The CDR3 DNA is TGTGCCAGCAGTTTAGGGGGATCACCCCTCCACTTT. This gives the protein CASSLGGSPLHF.

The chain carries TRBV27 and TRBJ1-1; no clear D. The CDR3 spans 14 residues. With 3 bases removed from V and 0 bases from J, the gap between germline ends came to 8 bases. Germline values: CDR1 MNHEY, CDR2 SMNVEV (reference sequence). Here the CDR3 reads CASSFSGLNTEAFF. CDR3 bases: TGTGCCAGCAGTTTCTCAGGATTGAACACTGAAGCTTTCTTT.

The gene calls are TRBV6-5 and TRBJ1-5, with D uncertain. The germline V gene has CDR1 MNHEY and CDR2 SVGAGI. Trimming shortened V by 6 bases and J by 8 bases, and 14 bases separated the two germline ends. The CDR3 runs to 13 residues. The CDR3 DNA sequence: TGTGCCAGCAGAGTAGGACCGGGAGAGCCCCAGCATTTT. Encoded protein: CASRVGPGEPQHF.

CDR3: CASSLRDSSYNEQFF. The CDR3 DNA sequence: TGTGCCAGTAGTTTACGGGACAGCTCCTACAATGAGCAGTTCTTC. This sequence joins TRBV19 and TRBJ2-1; 7 bases fit TRBD1. J gave up 0 bases and V 5 bases, and 4 bases lay outside the gene matches. In germline, CDR1 is LNHDA, CDR2 SQIVND (reference sequence). The CDR3 has 15 residues.

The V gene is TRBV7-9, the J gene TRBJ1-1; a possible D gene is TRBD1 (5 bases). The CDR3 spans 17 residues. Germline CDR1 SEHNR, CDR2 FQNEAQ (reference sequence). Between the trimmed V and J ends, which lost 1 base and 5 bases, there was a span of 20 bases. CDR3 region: CASSLEWGGREDTEAFF. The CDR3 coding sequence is TGTGCCAGCAGCTTAGAATGGGGGGGAAGGGAAGATACTGAAGCTTTCTTT.

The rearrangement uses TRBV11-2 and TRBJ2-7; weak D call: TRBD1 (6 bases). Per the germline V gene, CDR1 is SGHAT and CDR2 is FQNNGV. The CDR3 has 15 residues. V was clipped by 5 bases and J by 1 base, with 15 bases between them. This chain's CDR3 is CASSGITGLSYEQYF. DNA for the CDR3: TGTGCCAGCAGCGGGATAACAGGGCTTTCCTACGAGCAGTACTTC.

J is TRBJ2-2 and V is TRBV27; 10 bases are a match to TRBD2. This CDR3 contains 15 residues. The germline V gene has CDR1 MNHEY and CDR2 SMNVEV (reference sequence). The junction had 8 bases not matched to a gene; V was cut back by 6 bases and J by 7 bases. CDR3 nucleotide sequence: TGTGCCAGCAGCCTCGGACTAGCGGCCGGCGGGGAGCTGTTTTTT. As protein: CASSLGLAAGGELFF.